This T cell receptor beta chain was found in a study of T cell changes during pregnancy in multiple sclerosis. This clone was found once. Profiled with immunoSEQ multiplex PCR; TCRdb holds only in-frame clones, not every one. Among tens of thousands of clones listed, 85% to 95% were seen once. This material consisted of peripheral blood, taken before pregnancy. The receptor was derived from a female donor with multiple sclerosis, enrolled in a pregnancy study.

The DNA for the CDR3 is TGTGCCAGTAGGGGAAGACAGAACAATCAGCCCCAGCATTTT. It is translated as CASRGRQNNQPQHF. This chain uses TRBV19 with TRBJ1-5; a possible D gene is TRBD1 (5 bases). Germline CDR1 reads LNHDA; CDR2 reads SQIVND (reference sequence). The V gene lost 6 bases and the J gene lost 3 bases, with 12 bases spanning the gap. The CDR3 has 14 residues. The entire variable domain, with the rest obtained from reference TRBV19 and TRBJ1-5, is as follows: DGGITQSPKYLFRKEGQNVTLSCEQNLNHDAMYWYRQDPGQGLRLIYYSQIVNDFQKGDIAEGYSVSREKKESFPLTVTSAQKNPTAFYLCASRGRQNNQPQHFGDGTRLSIL.